These 18 T cell receptor beta chains originate from one sample sequenced in a study of blood T cell repertoires in COVID-19. Data came from immunoSEQ multiplex PCR; TCRdb stores just in-frame clones and leaves some out. The table lists around 72,000 clones, 75% to 85% of them singletons. Sequencing input: peripheral blood. All receptors come from a woman in her 70s with acute or convalescent COVID-19.

CDR3 bases: TGCGCCAGCAGCTTGGGACTAGCGGAGGGAGGGACCTACGAGCAGTACTTC. Its protein is CASSLGLAEGGTYEQYF. This chain joins TRBV5-1 and TRBJ2-7; 9 bases are shared with TRBD2. The CDR3 is 17 residues long. Germline V gene sequence: CDR1 SGHRS, CDR2 YFSETQ. Unmatched junction bases numbered 9, after V lost 0 bases and J lost 2 bases.

The chain has TRBV28 and TRBJ2-7, with 9 bases lining up with TRBD2. With 4 bases clipped from V and 0 bases from J, the junction kept 7 bases outside the gene matches. The V gene's germline CDR1 is MDHEN and CDR2 SYDVKM. The CDR3 runs to 16 residues. For the CDR3, the DNA is TGTGCCAGCAGTTCGCCGGCAGCGGGAGGCTCCTACGAGCAGTACTTC. Translation gives CASSSPAAGGSYEQYF.

V gene TRBV6-5 combines with J gene TRBJ1-1; D is perhaps TRBD1 (5 bases). This CDR3 is 14 amino acids long. Between the trimmed V and J ends, which lost 1 base and 3 bases, there was a span of 9 bases. The germline gives CDR1 MNHEY, CDR2 SVGAGI. CDR3 sequence (DNA): TGTGCCAGCAGTTACTATGGCAGGGACACTGAAGCTTTCTTT. Protein product: CASSYYGRDTEAFF.

This chain links TRBV21-1 with TRBJ1-4; the table calls TRBD1, which could not be checked here. TRBV21-1 is flagged as a pseudogene. The CDR3 length is 14 residues. In nucleotides, the CDR3 is TGTGCCAGGGGGGCAGGGGAGAATAATGAAAAACTGTTTTTT. Translating gives CARGAGENNEKLFF.

This chain links TRBV10-2 with TRBJ2-3, with D perhaps TRBD2 (5 bases). The CDR3 has 15 amino acids. The germline V gene has CDR1 WSHSY and CDR2 SAAADI. Trimming took 6 bases from V and 0 from J, leaving 13 bases between them. Here the CDR3 DNA reads TGCGCCAGCAGCTTTAGCGTAACTAGCACAGATACGCAGTATTTT. This sequence encodes CASSFSVTSTDTQYF.

This chain uses TRBV3-1 (or the pseudogene TRBV3-2) with TRBJ2-3, with D possibly matching TRBD2 (6 bases). The CDR3 is made up of 16 amino acids. Germline CDR1 LGHDT, CDR2 YNNKEL (reference sequence). Trimming left V 3 bases short and J 2 bases short, with 15 bases between. Here the CDR3 DNA reads TGTGCCAGCAGCCAGGGCCTAGCGAGGAACACAGATACGCAGTATTTT. It yields the protein CASSQGLARNTDTQYF.

The DNA of the CDR3 is TGTGCCAGCAGCTACTCTAGCGGGAGGGGGGGATACAATGAGCAGTTCTTC. Its translation: CASSYSSGRGGYNEQFF. J is TRBJ2-1 and V is TRBV7-2; 12 positions match TRBD2. J was trimmed by 4 bases and V by 4 bases; bases with no gene match: 8. This CDR3 region has 17 residues. Germline-derived CDR1 and CDR2 are SGHTA and FQGNSA.

This chain joins TRBV10-3 and TRBJ2-7, with TRBD1 matching over 12 bases. This CDR3 contains 15 residues. Germline assignment: CDR1 ENHRY and CDR2 SYGVKD. V shed 4 bases, J shed 5 bases, and the junction held 6 bases outside the gene matches. CDR3 sequence reads: CAISGRDRGPNEQYF. CDR3 DNA sequence: TGTGCCATCAGTGGTCGGGACAGGGGGCCTAACGAGCAGTACTTC.

The chain joins TRBV5-1 to TRBJ1-3; TRBD1 agrees at 9 bases. Germline V gene data show CDR1 as SGHRS and CDR2 as YFSETQ. The CDR3 spans 15 residues. The V and J ends lost 5 bases and 0 bases, in that order; junction bases with no gene match: 3. CDR3 DNA sequence: TGCGCCAGCAGACAGGGGGCCAGCTCTGGAAACACCATATATTTT. This encodes CASRQGASSGNTIYF.

The rearrangement uses TRBV5-1 and TRBJ2-7, with 7 bases fitting TRBD2. Per germline, CDR1 SGHRS and CDR2 YFSETQ. The CDR3 loop spans 13 amino acids. The J segment lost 5 bases and the V segment lost 2 bases, leaving 4 bases of the junction unmatched. This CDR3 is CASSFYGGDEQYF. In nucleotides, the CDR3 is TGCGCCAGCAGCTTTTATGGGGGGGACGAGCAGTACTTC.

The CDR3 DNA follows: TGTGCCAGCTTATCAACAGGACAGGGACTGTTTTTT. Protein product: CASLSTGQGLFF. V usage is TRBV18 and J usage is TRBJ1-4; 8 nucleotides line up with TRBD1. Per the germline V gene, CDR1 is KGHSH and CDR2 is LQKENI. The CDR3 runs to 12 residues. V lost 7 bases, J lost 13 bases, and 8 bases stayed unmatched.

The chain recombines TRBV9 with TRBJ1-5; a possible D gene is TRBD1 (6 bases). Between the trimmed V and J ends, which lost 4 bases and 0 bases, there was a span of 14 bases. The CDR3 totals 16 residues. Germline V lookup: CDR1 SGDLS, CDR2 YYNGEE. CDR3 DNA: TGTGCCAGCAGCCCCCCGGCAGGGGCTAGCAATCAGCCCCAGCATTTT. Encoded protein: CASSPPAGASNQPQHF.

The chain employs TRBV4-1 and TRBJ1-3; weak D call: TRBD1 (5 bases). Trimming pared 0 bases from V and 6 bases from J, leaving 18 bases between. The CDR3 runs to 17 residues. The germline CDR1 and CDR2 sequences are MGHRA and YSYEKL. CDR3 residues: CASSQDQAGVLENTIYF. The CDR3 DNA sequence: TGCGCCAGCAGCCAAGATCAAGCGGGGGTGCTAGAAAACACCATATATTTT.

The gene calls are TRBV5-1 and TRBJ2-7; TRBD1 matches at 8 bases. The CDR3 consists of 20 residues. The trim removed 5 bases at V and 1 base at J, leaving 23 bases unmatched. Germline V gives CDR1 SGHRS, CDR2 YFSETQ. In DNA, the CDR3 is TGCGCCAGCAGTCCTAGACAGGGGTTTTCATCGGACCTAAAATCCTACGAGCAGTACTTC. Its translation is CASSPRQGFSSDLKSYEQYF.

CDR3 bases: TGTGCCAGCAGTCCCTGGTCAGGGCAGGATGGCTACACCTTC. Translation gives CASSPWSGQDGYTF. This chain joins TRBV27 and TRBJ1-2, with a possible D match to TRBD1 (5 bases). Germline V lookup: CDR1 MNHEY, CDR2 SMNVEV (reference sequence). The CDR3 spans 14 residues. Trimming removed 5 bases at V and 6 bases at J, with 16 bases between.

The J gene is TRBJ2-3, the V gene TRBV6-5, with D possibly TRBD2 on 7 matching bases. The CDR3 is 15 residues long. Germline CDR1 MNHEY, CDR2 SVGAGI. Deletions cut 6 bases from V and 2 bases from J, with 15 bases between. CDR3 nucleotide sequence: TGTGCCAGCAGGTCGATGGGGGGGCCCACAGATACGCAGTATTTT. Encoded protein: CASRSMGGPTDTQYF.

This clone occurred once. V is TRBV7-8 and J is TRBJ2-2; 7 bases agree with TRBD2. The CDR3 runs 16 residues. CDR1 and CDR2 (germline): SGHVS, FQNEAQ. The V gene end was trimmed by 2 bases and the J gene end by 0 bases; junction bases not matched to a gene: 3. The CDR3 sequence: CASSLKGTTNTGELFF. The CDR3, as DNA: TGTGCCAGCAGCTTAAAAGGGACTACGAACACCGGGGAGCTGTTTTTT.

This clone was seen just once. J is TRBJ1-6 and V is TRBV28; D gene ambiguous. Germline assignment: CDR1 MDHEN and CDR2 SYDVKM. Trimming left V 4 bases short and J 7 bases short, with 17 bases between. The CDR3 has 16 amino acids. CDR3 protein: CASSSVAASLNSPLHF. The CDR3 DNA reads TGTGCCAGCAGTTCGGTTGCCGCGTCGTTAAATTCACCCCTCCACTTT.